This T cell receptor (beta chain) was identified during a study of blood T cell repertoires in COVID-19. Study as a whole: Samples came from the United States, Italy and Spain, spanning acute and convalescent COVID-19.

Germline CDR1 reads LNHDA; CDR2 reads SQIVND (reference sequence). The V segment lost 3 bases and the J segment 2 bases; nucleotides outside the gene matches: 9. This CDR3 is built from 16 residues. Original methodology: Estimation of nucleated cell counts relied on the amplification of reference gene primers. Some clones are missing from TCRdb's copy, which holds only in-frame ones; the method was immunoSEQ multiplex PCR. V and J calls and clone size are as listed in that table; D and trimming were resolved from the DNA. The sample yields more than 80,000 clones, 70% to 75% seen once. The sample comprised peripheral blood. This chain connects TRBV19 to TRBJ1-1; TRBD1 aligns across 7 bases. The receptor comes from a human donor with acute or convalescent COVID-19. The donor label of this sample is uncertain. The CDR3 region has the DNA TGTGCCAGTAGTATTCTCCTACAGGGGACTAACACTGAAGCTTTCTTT. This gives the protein CASSILLQGTNTEAFF.